These 30 T cell receptor beta chains were all obtained from the same sample, sequenced in a study of blood T cells in healthy people across ages. With a J-beta primer mix and a sample-barcoded 5' primer, a second PCR ran about 6 to 11 cycles. MiXCR, applied by TCRdb to the 5' RACE reads, yields one record per CDR3 protein. The sample has around 1,700,000 distinct CDR3 sequences; 28% are singletons. Sequencing used blood. The receptors here all came from a woman in her twenties or thirties in good health.

This clonotype was picked up a small number of times. The V and J genes are TRBV6-2 or TRBV6-3 and TRBJ1-5; D gene unclear. Germline V gives CDR1 MNHEY, CDR2 SVGEGT. This CDR3 has 15 residues. Trimming left V 4 bases short and J 0 bases short, with 10 bases between. This chain's CDR3 is CASSFVDPSNQPQHF. CDR3 sequence (DNA): TGTGCCAGCAGTTTCGTAGACCCTAGCAATCAGCCCCAGCATTTT.

This clonotype was observed a handful of times. The gene calls are TRBV10-2 and TRBJ2-7, with D unclear. The CDR3 spans 14 residues. Germline V gene lookup returns CDR1 WSHSY and CDR2 SAAADI. Deletions cut 4 bases from V and 3 bases from J, with 13 bases between. CDR3 loop: CASSGLETVYEQYF. In DNA form, the CDR3 reads TGCGCCAGCAGTGGACTTGAGACGGTCTACGAGCAGTACTTC.

For this clonotype: One end of the junction does not line up with germline, which may come from a read error. The V gene is TRBV27, the J gene TRBJ2-7; 7 bases are shared with TRBD2. Germline loops: CDR1 MNHEY, CDR2 SMNVEV (reference sequence). The CDR3 runs 15 residues. CDR3 region: CANSLVGTNIYEQYF. The CDR3 DNA is TGTGCCAACAGTTTAGTGGGGACTAATATCTACGAGCAGTACTTC.

V is TRBV7-2 and J is TRBJ2-7, with TRBD1 as a possible D gene (6 bases). V was shortened by 7 bases and J by 0 bases, with 16 bases between the two germline ends. This CDR3 is 15 amino acids long. Germline V gives CDR1 SGHTA, CDR2 FQGNSA. CDR3 residues: CASNAAGTPSYEQYF. Written as DNA, the CDR3 is TGTGCCAGCAACGCGGCCGGGACACCCTCCTACGAGCAGTACTTC.

The rearrangement links TRBV6-5 to TRBJ2-3; 8 nucleotides align to TRBD1. This CDR3 is 15 amino acids long. CDR1 MNHEY and CDR2 SVGAGI come from the germline V gene. Trimming took 5 bases from V and 1 from J; bases not matched to a gene: 5. The CDR3 DNA sequence: TGTGCCAGCAGTGACAGGGGTCTCGGCACAGATACGCAGTATTTT. This codes for CASSDRGLGTDTQYF.

The chain has TRBV3-1 and TRBJ2-1; tentatively, D is TRBD1 or TRBD2 (5 bases each). The CDR3 contains 15 residues. V was trimmed by 4 bases and J by 2 bases, leaving 12 bases between them. CDR1 LGHDT and CDR2 YNNKEL come from the germline V gene (reference sequence). CDR3 sequence reads: CASSRTGRAYNEQFF. CDR3 sequence (DNA): TGTGCCAGCAGCCGCACGGGACGAGCCTACAATGAGCAGTTCTTC.

The CDR3 spells CASSQEPSGILYNEQFF. The CDR3, as DNA: TGTGCCAGCAGCCAAGAACCTAGCGGGATCCTCTACAATGAGCAGTTCTTC. The V and J genes are TRBV3-1 and TRBJ2-1; 9 bases fit TRBD2. The germline CDR1 and CDR2 sequences are LGHDT and YNNKEL (reference sequence). V trimming: 0 bases; J trimming: 3 bases; junction bases outside the gene matches: 6. This CDR3 has 17 amino acids.

The sample holds a few counts of this clonotype. The chain is built from TRBV5-6 and TRBJ1-6; 9 bases align to TRBD1. Trimming took 2 bases from V and 9 from J; bases not matched to a gene: 3. The CDR3 runs to 14 residues. Looked up from germline, CDR1 is SGHDT and CDR2 is YYEEEE. The CDR3 loop reads CASSFGQGISPLHF. The CDR3 coding sequence is TGTGCCAGCAGCTTCGGACAGGGGATTTCACCCCTCCACTTT.

The gene calls are TRBV4-1 and TRBJ2-5, with 7 bases lining up with TRBD2. Germline trimming cut 5 bases from V and 10 bases from J; bases unmatched to any gene: 4. Germline values: CDR1 MGHRA, CDR2 YSYEKL. The CDR3 is made up of 11 amino acids. CDR3 residues: CASSSGGNQYF. The CDR3 bases are TGCGCCAGCAGCTCGGGGGGTAACCAGTACTTC.

This clonotype has only a few counts. The chain recombines TRBV9 with TRBJ1-4; no firm D call. Per the germline V gene, CDR1 is SGDLS and CDR2 is YYNGEE. CDR3 length: 15 residues. Trimming left V 2 bases short and J 4 bases short, with 12 bases between. CDR3 sequence reads: CASSVNGEYNEKLFF. In DNA, the CDR3 is TGTGCCAGCAGCGTCAATGGGGAATATAATGAAAAACTGTTTTTT.

This clonotype was seen a handful of times. The chain recombines TRBV12-3 or TRBV12-4 with TRBJ2-7, with D perhaps TRBD2 (6 bases). This CDR3 has 14 amino acids. The germline V and J ends were trimmed by 5 bases and 5 bases, with 16 bases remaining between them. CDR3: CASSPAPGRNEQYF. CDR3 nucleotides: TGTGCCAGCAGTCCGGCCCCGGGGAGGAACGAGCAGTACTTC.

This clonotype was found many times. The chain has TRBV6-1 and TRBJ2-7; D unclear. CDR1 and CDR2 from the germline V gene are MNHNS and SASEGT. Trimming pared 3 bases from V and 3 bases from J, leaving 12 bases between. This CDR3 comprises 14 residues. The CDR3 nucleotides read TGTGCCAGCAGTGATTTGGCGACTTACTACGAGCAGTACTTC. Translating it yields CASSDLATYYEQYF.

A note on this clonotype: One end of the junction is discordant with germline, which a read error may explain. J is TRBJ2-3 and V is TRBV10-3, with D perhaps TRBD1 or TRBD2 (5 bases each). Looked up from germline, CDR1 is ENHRY and CDR2 is SYGVKD. The CDR3 has 17 amino acids. CDR3 DNA sequence: TGTGCCATCAGGTCTTCTATTGGGACCCCTTTCACAGATGCGCAGTATTTT. Its protein product is CAIRSSIGTPFTDAQYF.

The rearrangement links TRBV19 to TRBJ2-1, with 10 bases identical to TRBD2. The CDR3 sequence is 18 residues long. Looked up from germline, CDR1 is LNHDA and CDR2 is SQIVND (reference sequence). V gave up 6 bases and J gave up 7 bases; unmatched junction bases: 18. The CDR3 DNA is TGTGCCAGTAGCCGAAAGGGCCGGCTAGCGGGAGTATCAAATGAGCAGTTCTTC. It yields the protein CASSRKGRLAGVSNEQFF.

The V and J genes are TRBV24-1 and TRBJ2-7; 10 bases match TRBD2. V trimming: 9 bases; J trimming: 7 bases; junction bases outside the gene matches: 8. The germline gives CDR1 KGHDR, CDR2 SFDVKD. The CDR3 is made up of 13 amino acids. CDR3 region: CATSAGTSDEQYF. CDR3 nucleotide sequence: TGTGCCACCTCAGCAGGGACTAGCGATGAGCAGTACTTC.

The V call is TRBV20-1, the J call TRBJ1-2; D is unclear. CDR3 size: 12 residues. Germline CDR1 is DFQATT and CDR2 is SNEGSKA (reference sequence). Trimming stripped 5 bases from V and 2 bases from J, with 9 bases between. Here the CDR3 DNA reads TGCAGTGCTGGAGTTGAGAACTATGGCTACACCTTC. It yields the protein CSAGVENYGYTF.

The chain employs TRBV20-1 and TRBJ1-2, with 7 bases identical to TRBD1. Germline CDR1 DFQATT, CDR2 SNEGSKA (reference sequence). The CDR3 spans 13 residues. V gave up 5 bases and J gave up 6 bases; unmatched junction bases: 9. The CDR3 loop reads CSASTGDLHGYTF. The CDR3 DNA is TGCAGTGCTTCTACAGGGGACCTACATGGCTACACCTTC.

There are a few counts of this clonotype. The chain joins TRBV6-5 to TRBJ2-3; D may match TRBD1 or TRBD2 (5 bases each). Between the trimmed V and J ends, which lost 6 bases and 11 bases, there was a span of 24 bases. Per the germline V gene, CDR1 is MNHEY and CDR2 is SVGAGI. The CDR3 contains 15 residues. The CDR3 region is CASSLGASGGSMQYF. CDR3 bases: TGTGCCAGCAGCCTTGGGGCTAGTGGGGGTAGTATGCAGTATTTT.

The chain recombines TRBV6-6 with TRBJ2-1; no reliable D call. Near its end, the DNA agrees better with TRBJ2-7, so the J call may be wrong. Germline V CDR1 and CDR2: MNHNY, SVGAGI (reference sequence). CDR3 size: 14 residues. The CDR3 protein is CASSYLSLSYEQYF. The CDR3 region has the DNA TGTGCCAGCAGTTACCTATCGCTGAGCTACGAGCAGTACTTC.

The rearrangement links TRBV5-1 to TRBJ1-1, with a weak D call TRBD1 (5 bases). With 3 bases removed from V and 1 base from J, the gap between germline ends came to 7 bases. The germline V gene has CDR1 SGHRS and CDR2 YFSETQ. The CDR3 contains 13 residues. This chain's CDR3 is CASSYDRNTEAFF. As DNA, the CDR3 is TGCGCCAGCAGCTACGACAGGAACACTGAAGCTTTCTTT.

The chain joins TRBV12-5 to TRBJ2-1, with 7 nucleotides matching TRBD1. CDR1 LGHNT and CDR2 FRNRAP come from the germline V gene. The ends lost 3 bases at V and 6 bases at J; junction bases unmatched: 2. The CDR3 loop spans 13 amino acids. CDR3 DNA: TGTGCTAGTGGTTTTGGGGACAGCAATGAGCAGTTCTTC. It yields the protein CASGFGDSNEQFF.

Note on this clonotype: A single base separates this from a much larger clone, so it may be a read error. The V call is TRBV4-3, the J call TRBJ1-2; D not resolved. Germline V gene data show CDR1 as LGHNA and CDR2 as YSLEER. Between the trimmed V and J ends, which lost 0 bases and 7 bases, there was a span of 9 bases. The CDR3 length is 13 residues. The CDR3 spells CASSQDERCGYTF. The CDR3 DNA follows: TGCGCCAGCAGCCAAGACGAGCGCTGTGGCTACACCTTC.

This clonotype was counted only a few times. V gene TRBV9 combines with J gene TRBJ1-2; D gene unclear. The V end was cut by 9 bases, the J end by 3 bases, with 15 bases between. Germline V lookup: CDR1 SGDLS, CDR2 YYNGEE. The CDR3 contains 13 residues. For the CDR3, the DNA is TGTGCCACCCATTGGGGTCCCGACTATGGCTACACCTTC. Its protein is CATHWGPDYGYTF.

The chain joins TRBV5-5 to TRBJ2-1; D uncertain. This CDR3 is built from 16 residues. With 1 base removed from V and 0 bases from J, the gap between germline ends came to 11 bases. Germline V gene sequence: CDR1 SGHKS, CDR2 YYEKEE (reference sequence). The DNA of the CDR3 is TGTGCCAGCAGCTTGCGGGCCGATAGCTCCTACAATGAGCAGTTCTTC. This gives the protein CASSLRADSSYNEQFF.

This clonotype was observed a single time. V usage is TRBV5-1 and J usage is TRBJ2-5; no reliable D call. Gene TRBJ2-7 matches the end of the DNA better, so the J call may be wrong. Germline V lookup: CDR1 SGHRS, CDR2 YFSETQ. There are 13 residues in the CDR3. The CDR3: CASSLDQFYEQYF. The CDR3 DNA is TGCGCCAGCAGCTTGGATCAGTTCTACGAGCAGTACTTC.

Remarks on this clonotype: The junction departs from the called germline gene at one end, perhaps through a read error. The rearrangement links TRBV6-5 to TRBJ2-2; TRBD2 might be the D (5 bases). Germline CDR1 MNHEY, CDR2 SVGAGI. The CDR3 has 12 residues. The CDR3: CASSYRAGERFF. DNA for the CDR3: TGTGCCAGCAGTTACAGGGCCGGGGAGCGGTTTTTT.

Note on this clonotype: This may stem from a read error, because a much larger clone lies one nucleotide away. CDR3 sequence: CASRPGMMGNQPQHF. The CDR3 coding sequence is TGTGCCAGCAGGCCAGGGATGATGGGCAATCAGCCCCAGCATTTT. The chain employs TRBV27 and TRBJ1-5; the D gene is possibly TRBD1 (5 bases). The ends were cut back, 6 bases at V and 2 bases at J, with 14 bases in the middle. The CDR3 extends over 15 amino acids. Germline lookup yields CDR1 MNHEY and CDR2 SMNVEV (reference sequence).

As for this clonotype: This clone may be a read error of a much larger clone one base away. The chain uses TRBV6-1 and TRBJ2-5; 7 bases map to TRBD1. TRBJ2-1 matches the DNA end more closely, so the J call is doubtful. This CDR3 contains 13 residues. Germline loops: CDR1 MNHNS, CDR2 SASEGT. The CDR3 coding sequence is TGTGCCAGCATCCGGGACAGCCAAGAGACCCAGTTCTTC. It yields the protein CASIRDSQETQFF.

This clonotype was counted many times. The chain combines TRBV5-6 with TRBJ2-4; D is possibly TRBD2 (7 bases). This CDR3 contains 16 residues. The ends were cut back, 3 bases at V and 7 bases at J, with 20 bases in the middle. Germline loops: CDR1 SGHDT, CDR2 YYEEEE. CDR3 amino acids: CASSSRRGGLRNIQYF. As DNA, the CDR3 is TGTGCCAGCAGCTCACGCAGGGGAGGGTTGAGGAACATTCAGTACTTC.

Ten or more counts support this clonotype. The CDR3 is CASSLYEDYEQYF. As DNA, the CDR3 is TGTGCCAGCAGCTTATATGAGGACTACGAGCAGTACTTC. This rearrangement joins TRBV7-7 to TRBJ2-7, with D unclear. The CDR3 is 13 residues long. V was clipped by 2 bases and J by 3 bases, with 8 bases between them. Germline-derived CDR1 and CDR2 are SSHAT and FNYEAQ (reference sequence).